This T cell receptor beta chain was sequenced for a study of cytomegalovirus exposure and HLA in healthy donors. Overall study context: HLA-typed donors were the source of about 85 million unique TCRs, which an early data release held. Study conclusions and caveats: Reports credit the classifier with highly specific, highly sensitive diagnosis of cytomegalovirus status. A prior analysis recorded that most TCR beta V segments were productive about 90% or about 30% of the time.

PCR was performed using 60 Vbeta and 13 Jbeta primers. Source study methods: An analysis performed later counted 74 million or so unique TCR beta chains (approximately 10 million of them shared). Profiling relied on immunoSEQ multiplex PCR, and the TCRdb table lists in-frame clones only, not all of them. V and J calls and clone size are given by that table; D and trimming were obtained from the DNA. Found here are tens of thousands of clones, 74% of them singletons; the top ten hold roughly 6.3%. Germline V gene lookup returns CDR1 SEHNR and CDR2 FQNEAQ (reference sequence). The CDR3 has 16 amino acids. The table lists this clone with a count of one. Antigen: not known.

The clonotype was recovered from a man aged 25 to 40 in good health and CMV-seronegative. The specimen sequenced was PBMCs. V usage is TRBV7-9 and J usage is TRBJ2-5; TRBD1 aligns across 9 bases. With the DNA end fitting TRBJ2-7 better, the J assignment may be wrong. The CDR3 here is CASSLAKGDRVGEQYF. The CDR3 DNA sequence: TGTGCCAGCAGCTTAGCGAAAGGGGACAGGGTAGGCGAGCAGTACTTC.